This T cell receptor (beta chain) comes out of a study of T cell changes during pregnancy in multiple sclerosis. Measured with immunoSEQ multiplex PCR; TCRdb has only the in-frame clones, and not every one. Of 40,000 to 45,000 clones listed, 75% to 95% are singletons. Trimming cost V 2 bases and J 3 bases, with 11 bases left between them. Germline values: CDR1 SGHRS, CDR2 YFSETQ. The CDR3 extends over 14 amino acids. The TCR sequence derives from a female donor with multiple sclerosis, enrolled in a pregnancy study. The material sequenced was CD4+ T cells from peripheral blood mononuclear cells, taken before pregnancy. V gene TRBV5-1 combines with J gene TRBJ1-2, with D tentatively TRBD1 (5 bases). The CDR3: CASSFRGEDYGYTF. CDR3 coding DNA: TGCGCCAGCAGCTTTAGAGGGGAGGACTATGGCTACACCTTC.